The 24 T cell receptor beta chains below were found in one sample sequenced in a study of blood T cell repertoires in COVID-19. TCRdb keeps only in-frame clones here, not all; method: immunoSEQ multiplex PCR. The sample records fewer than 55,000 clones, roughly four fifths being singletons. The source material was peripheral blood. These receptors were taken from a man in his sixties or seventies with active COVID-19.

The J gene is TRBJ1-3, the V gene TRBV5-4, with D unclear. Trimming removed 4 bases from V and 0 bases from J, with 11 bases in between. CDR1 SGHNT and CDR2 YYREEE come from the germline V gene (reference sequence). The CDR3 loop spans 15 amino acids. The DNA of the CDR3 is TGTGCCAGCAGCGTCGACATTTACTCTGGAAACACCATATATTTT. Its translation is CASSVDIYSGNTIYF.

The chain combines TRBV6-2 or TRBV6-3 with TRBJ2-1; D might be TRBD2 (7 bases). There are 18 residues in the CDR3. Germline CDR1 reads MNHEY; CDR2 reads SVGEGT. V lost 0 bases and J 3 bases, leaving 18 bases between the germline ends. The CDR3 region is CASSYSNWGGALYNEQFF. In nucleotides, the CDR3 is TGTGCCAGCAGTTACTCGAATTGGGGGGGGGCCCTCTACAATGAGCAGTTCTTC.

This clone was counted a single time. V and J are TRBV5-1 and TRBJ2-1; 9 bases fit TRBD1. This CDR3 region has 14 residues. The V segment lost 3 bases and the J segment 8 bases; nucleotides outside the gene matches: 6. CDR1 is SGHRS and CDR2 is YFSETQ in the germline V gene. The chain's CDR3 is CASSSGQGFDEQFF. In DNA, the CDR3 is TGCGCCAGCAGCTCGGGACAGGGCTTCGATGAGCAGTTCTTC.

CDR3 protein: CASSPPGVGGAGEQFF. The DNA for the CDR3 is TGTGCCAGCAGCCCCCCTGGAGTCGGGGGGGCGGGTGAGCAGTTCTTC. V usage is TRBV11-3 and J usage is TRBJ2-1, with 8 bases that match TRBD2. The germline V gene has CDR1 SGHNT and CDR2 YENEEA. The CDR3 runs to 16 residues. The V and J ends lost 5 bases and 9 bases, in that order; junction bases with no gene match: 15. The variable domain in full, with the rest retrieved from reference TRBV11-3 and TRBJ2-1, is EAGVVQSPRYKIIEKKQPVAFWCNPISGHNTLYWYLQNLGQGPELLIRYENEEAVDDSQLPKDRFSAERLKGVDSTLKIQPAELGDSAVYLCASSPPGVGGAGEQFFGPGTRLTVL.

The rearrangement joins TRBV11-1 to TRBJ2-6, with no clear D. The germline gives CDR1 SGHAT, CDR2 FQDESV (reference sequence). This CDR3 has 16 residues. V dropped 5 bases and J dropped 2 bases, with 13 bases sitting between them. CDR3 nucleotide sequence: TGTGCCAGCAGCCCCCGCCTGGGCGCTGGGGCCAACGTCCTGACTTTC. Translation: CASSPRLGAGANVLTF.

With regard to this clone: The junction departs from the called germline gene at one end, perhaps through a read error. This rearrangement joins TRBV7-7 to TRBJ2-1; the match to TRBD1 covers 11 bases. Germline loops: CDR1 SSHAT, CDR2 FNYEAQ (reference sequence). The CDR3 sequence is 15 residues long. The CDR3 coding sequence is TGTGCTAGCAGCCGTGGGACAGGGGGGATTGATGAGCAGTTCTTC. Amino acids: CASSRGTGGIDEQFF.

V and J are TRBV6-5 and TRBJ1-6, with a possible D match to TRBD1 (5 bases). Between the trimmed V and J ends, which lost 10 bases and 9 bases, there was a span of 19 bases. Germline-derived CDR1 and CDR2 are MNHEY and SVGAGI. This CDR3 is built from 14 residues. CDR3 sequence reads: CATQRPGKSSPLHF. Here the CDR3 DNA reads TGTGCCACTCAGAGACCAGGGAAGAGTTCACCCCTCCACTTT.

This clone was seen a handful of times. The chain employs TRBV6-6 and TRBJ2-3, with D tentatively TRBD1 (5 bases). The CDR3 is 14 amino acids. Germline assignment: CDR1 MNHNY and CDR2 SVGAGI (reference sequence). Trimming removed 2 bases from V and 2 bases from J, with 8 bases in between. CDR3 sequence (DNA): TGTGCCAGCAGTTACGGGGCGGCCACAGATACGCAGTATTTT. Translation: CASSYGAATDTQYF.

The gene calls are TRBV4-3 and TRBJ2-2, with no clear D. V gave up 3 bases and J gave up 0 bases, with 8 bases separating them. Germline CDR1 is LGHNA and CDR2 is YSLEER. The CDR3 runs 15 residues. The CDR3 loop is CASSHDGANTGELFF. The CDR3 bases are TGCGCCAGCAGCCATGACGGAGCGAACACCGGGGAGCTGTTTTTT.

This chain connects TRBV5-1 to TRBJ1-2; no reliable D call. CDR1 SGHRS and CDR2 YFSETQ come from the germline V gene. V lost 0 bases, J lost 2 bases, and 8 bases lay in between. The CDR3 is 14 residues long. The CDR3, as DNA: TGCGCCAGCAGCTTGGAAGTGGGCAACTATGGCTACACCTTC. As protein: CASSLEVGNYGYTF. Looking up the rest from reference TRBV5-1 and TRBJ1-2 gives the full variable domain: KAGVTQTPRYLIKTRGQQVTLSCSPISGHRSVSWYQQTPGQGLQFLFEYFSETQRNKGNFPGRFSGRQFSNSRSEMNVSTLELGDSALYLCASSLEVGNYGYTFGSGTRLTVV.

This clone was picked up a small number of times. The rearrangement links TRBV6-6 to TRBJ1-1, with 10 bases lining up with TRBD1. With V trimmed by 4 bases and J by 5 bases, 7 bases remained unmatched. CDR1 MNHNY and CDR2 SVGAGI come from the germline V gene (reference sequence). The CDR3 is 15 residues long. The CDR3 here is CASSFPGQGDTEAFF. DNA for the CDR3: TGTGCCAGCAGTTTCCCAGGACAGGGGGATACTGAAGCTTTCTTT.

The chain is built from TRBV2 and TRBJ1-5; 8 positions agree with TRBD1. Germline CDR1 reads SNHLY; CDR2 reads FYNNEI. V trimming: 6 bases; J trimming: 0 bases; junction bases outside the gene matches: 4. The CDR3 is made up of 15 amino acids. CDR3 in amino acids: CASRGGTGSNQPQHF. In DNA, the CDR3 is TGTGCCAGCAGGGGGGGGACAGGTAGCAATCAGCCCCAGCATTTT.

The CDR3 coding sequence is TGCGCCAGCAGCTCCGGGACAGGGAGTGATGAGCAGTTCTTC. Translating it yields CASSSGTGSDEQFF. The rearrangement links TRBV5-1 to TRBJ2-1; 9 nucleotides match TRBD1. The CDR3 loop spans 14 amino acids. V dropped 3 bases and J dropped 8; count of bases not matched to a gene: 6. Germline-derived CDR1 and CDR2 are SGHRS and YFSETQ.

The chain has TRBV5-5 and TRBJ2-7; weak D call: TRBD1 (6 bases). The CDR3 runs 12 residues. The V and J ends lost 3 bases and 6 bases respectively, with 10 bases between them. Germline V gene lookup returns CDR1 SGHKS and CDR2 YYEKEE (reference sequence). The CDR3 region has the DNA TGTGCCAGCAGCTCCGACAGGCGCGAGCAGTACTTC. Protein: CASSSDRREQYF.

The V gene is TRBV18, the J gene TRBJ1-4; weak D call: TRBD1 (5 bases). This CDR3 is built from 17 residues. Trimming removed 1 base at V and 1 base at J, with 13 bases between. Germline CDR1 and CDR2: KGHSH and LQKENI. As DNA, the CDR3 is TGTGCCAGCTCACCACAGCAGGGAAGGGGAACTAATGAAAAACTGTTTTTT. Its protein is CASSPQQGRGTNEKLFF.

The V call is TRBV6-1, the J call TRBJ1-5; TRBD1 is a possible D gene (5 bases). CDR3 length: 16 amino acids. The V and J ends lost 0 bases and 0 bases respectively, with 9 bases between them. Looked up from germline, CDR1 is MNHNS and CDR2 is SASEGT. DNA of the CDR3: TGTGCCAGCAGTGAAGCGCGGGGGACTAGCAATCAGCCCCAGCATTTT. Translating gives CASSEARGTSNQPQHF.

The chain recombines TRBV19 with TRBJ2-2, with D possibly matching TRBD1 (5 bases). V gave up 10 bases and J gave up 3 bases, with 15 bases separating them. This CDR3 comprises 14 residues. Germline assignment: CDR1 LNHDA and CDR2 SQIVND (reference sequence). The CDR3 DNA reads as TGTGCCACCCGGTGGGGCAGGGACACCGGGGAGCTGTTTTTT. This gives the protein CATRWGRDTGELFF.

CDR3 loop: CASSLGTLRPSEQYF. The CDR3 region has the DNA TGTGCCAGCAGCTTAGGGACACTCCGTCCCTCCGAGCAGTACTTC. The chain recombines TRBV7-9 with TRBJ2-7, with D tentatively TRBD1 (5 bases). Germline values: CDR1 SEHNR, CDR2 FQNEAQ (reference sequence). V was clipped by 1 base and J by 6 bases, with 16 bases between them. The CDR3 is made up of 15 amino acids. Full variable domain (missing parts from reference TRBV7-9 and TRBJ2-7): DTGVSQNPRHKITKRGQNVTFRCDPISEHNRLYWYRQTLGQGPEFLTYFQNEAQLEKSRLLSDRFSAERPKGSFSTLEIQRTEQGDSAMYLCASSLGTLRPSEQYFGPGTRLTVT.

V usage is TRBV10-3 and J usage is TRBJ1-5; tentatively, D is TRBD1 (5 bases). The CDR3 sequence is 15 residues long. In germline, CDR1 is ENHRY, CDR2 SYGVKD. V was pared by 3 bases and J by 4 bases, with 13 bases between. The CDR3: CAISEGEGRNQPQHF. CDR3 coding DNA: TGTGCCATCAGTGAAGGGGAAGGCAGGAATCAGCCCCAGCATTTT.

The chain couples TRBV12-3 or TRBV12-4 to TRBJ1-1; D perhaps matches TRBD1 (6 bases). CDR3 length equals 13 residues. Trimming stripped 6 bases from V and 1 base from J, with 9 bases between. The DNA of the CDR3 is TGTGCCAGCAGCGCGACAGGGAACACTGAAGCTTTCTTT. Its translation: CASSATGNTEAFF.

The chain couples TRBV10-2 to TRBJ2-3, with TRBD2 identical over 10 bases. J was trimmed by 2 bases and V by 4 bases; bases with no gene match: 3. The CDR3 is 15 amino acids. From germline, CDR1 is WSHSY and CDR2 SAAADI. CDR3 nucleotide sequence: TGCGCCAGCAGTGCCGGACTAGCGGACACAGATACGCAGTATTTT. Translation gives CASSAGLADTDTQYF.

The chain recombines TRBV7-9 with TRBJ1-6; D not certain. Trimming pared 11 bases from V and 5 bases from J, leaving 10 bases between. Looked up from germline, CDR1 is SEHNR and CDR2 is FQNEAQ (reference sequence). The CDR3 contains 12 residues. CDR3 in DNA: TGTGCCGGAGGACTTGATAATTCACCCCTCCACTTT. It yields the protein CAGGLDNSPLHF.

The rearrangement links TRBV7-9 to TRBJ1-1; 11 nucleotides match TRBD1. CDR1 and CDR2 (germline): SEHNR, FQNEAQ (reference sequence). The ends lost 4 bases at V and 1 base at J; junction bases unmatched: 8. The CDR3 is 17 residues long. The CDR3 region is CASSSTDRGLGNTEAFF. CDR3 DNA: TGTGCCAGCAGCTCCACGGACAGGGGGCTAGGGAACACTGAAGCTTTCTTT.

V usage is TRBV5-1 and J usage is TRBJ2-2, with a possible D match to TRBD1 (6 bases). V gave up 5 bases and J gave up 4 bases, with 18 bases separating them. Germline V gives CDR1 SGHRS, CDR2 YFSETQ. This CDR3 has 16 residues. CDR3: CASSQAGVESTGELFF. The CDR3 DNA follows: TGCGCCAGCAGTCAGGCAGGGGTAGAAAGCACCGGGGAGCTGTTTTTT.